This TCR beta chain comes out of a study of cytomegalovirus exposure and HLA in healthy donors. In regard to this clone: A read error is possible here, since a much larger clone lies one base away.

This CDR3 contains 13 residues. Trimming removed 6 bases from V and 1 base from J; junction bases left unmatched: 2. The germline V gene encodes CDR1 MNHEY and CDR2 SVGAGI. The PCR employed 60 Vbeta primers together with 13 Jbeta primers. Measured with immunoSEQ multiplex PCR; TCRdb has only the in-frame clones, and not every one. The table shows roughly 180,000 clones, with more than 60% occurring only once. This chain connects TRBV6-5 to TRBJ1-1; 7 bases agree with TRBD1. The TCR originated in a woman aged 55 to 70 in good health and CMV-seropositive. The sample taken for sequencing was PBMCs. CDR3 protein: CASSRQGNTEAFF. The CDR3 DNA reads as TGTGCCAGCAGCCGACAGGGGAACACTGAAGCTTTCTTT.